Described below is a single TCR beta chain sequence and its context. The sample is drawn from a study of blood T cell repertoires in COVID-19. Study background: Sites in the United States, Italy and Spain provided acute and convalescent COVID-19 samples.

In the original processing: Using reference gene primer amplification, nucleated cell counts were estimated. This table comes from immunoSEQ multiplex PCR, and its TCRdb copy is limited to in-frame clones, with some not included. The D gene and trimming were derived from the DNA, and the V and J assignments and clone size from that table. The table includes about 73,000 clones, approximately 83% detected once. CDR3 length: 13 residues. The germline V gene encodes CDR1 MNHEY and CDR2 SVGEGT. V was cut by 6 bases and J by 4 bases, with 9 bases left in between. Specimen: peripheral blood. The sequence derives from a man older than 75 with active or convalescent COVID-19. The V call is TRBV6-2 or TRBV6-3, the J call TRBJ2-2; D is uncertain. DNA of the CDR3: TGTGCCAGCAGCCCGATGCGCACCGGGGAGCTGTTTTTT. Translation gives CASSPMRTGELFF.